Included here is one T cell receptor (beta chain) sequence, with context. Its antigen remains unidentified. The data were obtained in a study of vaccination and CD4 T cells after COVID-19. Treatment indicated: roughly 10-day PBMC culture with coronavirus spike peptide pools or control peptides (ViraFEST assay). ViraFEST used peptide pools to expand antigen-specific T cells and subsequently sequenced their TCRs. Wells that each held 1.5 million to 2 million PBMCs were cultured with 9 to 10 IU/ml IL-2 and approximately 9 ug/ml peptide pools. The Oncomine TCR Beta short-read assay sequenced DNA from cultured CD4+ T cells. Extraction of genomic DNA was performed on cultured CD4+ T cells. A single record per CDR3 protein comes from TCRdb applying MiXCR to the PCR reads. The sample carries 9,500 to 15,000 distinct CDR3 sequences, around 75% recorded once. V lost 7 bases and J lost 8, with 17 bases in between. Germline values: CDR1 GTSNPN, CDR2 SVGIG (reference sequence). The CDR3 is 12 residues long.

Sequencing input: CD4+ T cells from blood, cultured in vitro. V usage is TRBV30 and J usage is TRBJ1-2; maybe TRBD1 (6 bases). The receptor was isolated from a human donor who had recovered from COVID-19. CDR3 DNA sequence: TGTGCCTACCTTTCGGGGGGCGGCGGCTACACCTTC. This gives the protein CAYLSGGGGYTF.